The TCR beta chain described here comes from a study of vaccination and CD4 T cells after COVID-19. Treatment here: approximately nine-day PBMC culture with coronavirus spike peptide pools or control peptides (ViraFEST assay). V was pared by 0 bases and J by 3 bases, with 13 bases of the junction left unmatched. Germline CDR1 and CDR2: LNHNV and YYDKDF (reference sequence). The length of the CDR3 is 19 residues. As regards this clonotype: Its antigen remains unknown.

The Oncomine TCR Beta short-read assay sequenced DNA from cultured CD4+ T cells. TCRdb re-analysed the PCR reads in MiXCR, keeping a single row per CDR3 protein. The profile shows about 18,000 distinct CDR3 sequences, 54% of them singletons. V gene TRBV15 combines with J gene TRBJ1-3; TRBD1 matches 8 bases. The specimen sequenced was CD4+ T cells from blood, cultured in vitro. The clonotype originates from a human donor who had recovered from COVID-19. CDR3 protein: CATSRDLNVQGASGNTIYF. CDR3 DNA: TGTGCCACCAGCAGAGATCTCAACGTTCAGGGGGCTAGTGGAAACACCATATATTTT.